Reported below is one T cell receptor (beta chain). The CDR3 spans 17 residues. Germline CDR1 SGHTA, CDR2 FQGNSA. V lost 1 base, J lost 2 bases, and 15 bases lay in between. These data originate in a study of T cell changes during pregnancy in multiple sclerosis. The assay was immunoSEQ multiplex PCR, and TCRdb's table has in-frame clones only and misses some. Among roughly 79,000 clones listed, roughly 95% were seen once. The sequences come from peripheral blood, collected in the second trimester of pregnancy. The origin of this receptor is a female donor in good health, enrolled as a control in a pregnancy study. This chain links TRBV7-2 with TRBJ2-1; D not certain. Here the CDR3 reads CASSLVVVDSPYNEQFF. Here the CDR3 DNA reads TGTGCCAGCAGCTTAGTCGTGGTAGATTCCCCCTACAATGAGCAGTTCTTC. The variable domain in full, completed from reference TRBV7-2 and TRBJ2-1, reads GAGVSQSPSNKVTEKGKDVELRCDPISGHTALYWYRQSLGQGLEFLIYFQGNSAPDKSGLPSDRFSAERTGGSVSTLTIQRTQQEDSAVYLCASSLVVVDSPYNEQFFGPGTRLTVL.